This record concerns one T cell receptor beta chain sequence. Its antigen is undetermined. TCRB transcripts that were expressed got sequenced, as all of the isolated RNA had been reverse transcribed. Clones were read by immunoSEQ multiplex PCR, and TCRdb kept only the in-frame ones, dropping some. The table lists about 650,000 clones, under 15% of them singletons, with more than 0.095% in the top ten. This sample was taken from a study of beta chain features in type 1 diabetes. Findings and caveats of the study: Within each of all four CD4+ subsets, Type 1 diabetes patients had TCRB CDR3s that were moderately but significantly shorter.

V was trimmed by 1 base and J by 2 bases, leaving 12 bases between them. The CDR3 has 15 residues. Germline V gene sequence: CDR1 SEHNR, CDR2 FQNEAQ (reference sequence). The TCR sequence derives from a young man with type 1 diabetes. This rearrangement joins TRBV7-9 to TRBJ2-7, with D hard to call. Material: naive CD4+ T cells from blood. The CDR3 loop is CASSLGTDLAYEQYF. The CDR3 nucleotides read TGTGCCAGCAGCTTAGGAACTGATCTCGCCTACGAGCAGTACTTC.